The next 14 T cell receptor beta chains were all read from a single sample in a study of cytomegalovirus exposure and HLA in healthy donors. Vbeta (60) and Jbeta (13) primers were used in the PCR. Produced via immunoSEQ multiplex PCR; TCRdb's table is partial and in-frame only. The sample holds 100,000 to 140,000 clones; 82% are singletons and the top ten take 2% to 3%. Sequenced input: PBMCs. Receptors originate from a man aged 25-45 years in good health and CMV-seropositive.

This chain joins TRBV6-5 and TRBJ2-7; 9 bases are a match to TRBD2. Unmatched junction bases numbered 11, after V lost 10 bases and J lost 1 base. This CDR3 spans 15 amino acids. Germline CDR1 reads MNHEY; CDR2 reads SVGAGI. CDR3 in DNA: TGTGCCACTACTACTGCGGGGGGGTCATCCTACGAGCAGTACTTC. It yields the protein CATTTAGGSSYEQYF.

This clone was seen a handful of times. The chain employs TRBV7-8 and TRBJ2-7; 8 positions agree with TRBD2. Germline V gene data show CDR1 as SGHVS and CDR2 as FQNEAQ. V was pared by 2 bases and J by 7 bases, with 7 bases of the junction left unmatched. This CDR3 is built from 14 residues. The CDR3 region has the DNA TGTGCCAGCAGCTTATGGCGGGGGGCAAGGGAGCAGTACTTC. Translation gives CASSLWRGAREQYF.

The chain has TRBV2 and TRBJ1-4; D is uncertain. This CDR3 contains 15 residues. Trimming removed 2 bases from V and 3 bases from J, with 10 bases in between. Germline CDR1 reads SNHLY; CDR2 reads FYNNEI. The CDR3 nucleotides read TGTGCCAGCAGTGAACAGTGGCAACCTAATGAAAAACTGTTTTTT. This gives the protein CASSEQWQPNEKLFF.

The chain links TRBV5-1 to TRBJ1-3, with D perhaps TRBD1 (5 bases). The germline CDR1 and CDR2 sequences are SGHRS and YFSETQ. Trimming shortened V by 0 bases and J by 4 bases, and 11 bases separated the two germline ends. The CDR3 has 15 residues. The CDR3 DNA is TGCGCCAGCAGCTTGGATCGGGGGGGAGGAAACACCATATATTTT. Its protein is CASSLDRGGGNTIYF.

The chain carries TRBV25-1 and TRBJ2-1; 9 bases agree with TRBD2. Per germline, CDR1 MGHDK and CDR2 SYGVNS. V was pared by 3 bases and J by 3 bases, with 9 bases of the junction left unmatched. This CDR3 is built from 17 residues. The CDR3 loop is CASSDSRASGVYNEQFF. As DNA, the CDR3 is TGTGCCAGCAGTGATTCACGGGCTAGCGGGGTCTACAATGAGCAGTTCTTC.

CDR3 sequence (DNA): TGTGCCAGCAGCTTAGCGCAGGGGGTTGGCTACACCTTC. Translation gives CASSLAQGVGYTF. The chain carries TRBV11-2 and TRBJ1-2, with 7 bases matching TRBD1. V was pared by 1 base and J by 7 bases, with 3 bases of the junction left unmatched. Germline CDR1 SGHAT, CDR2 FQNNGV. This CDR3 has 13 amino acids.

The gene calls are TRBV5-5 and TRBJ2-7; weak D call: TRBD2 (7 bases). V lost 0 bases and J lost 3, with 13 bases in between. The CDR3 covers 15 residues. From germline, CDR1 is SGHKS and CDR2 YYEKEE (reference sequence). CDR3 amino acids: CASSLGRGAHYEQYF. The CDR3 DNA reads TGTGCCAGCAGCTTGGGTCGGGGGGCCCACTACGAGCAGTACTTC.

CDR3 coding DNA: TGTGCCAGCAGCTTCGGACAGGGAAAAACCTATAATTCACCCCTCCACTTT. It codes for CASSFGQGKTYNSPLHF. J is TRBJ1-6 and V is TRBV5-4; 8 bases map to TRBD1. CDR3 length equals 17 residues. The germline V gene has CDR1 SGHNT and CDR2 YYREEE (reference sequence). J was trimmed by 2 bases and V by 2 bases; bases with no gene match: 6.

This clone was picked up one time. CDR3 loop: CASARVGGQETQYF. CDR3 nucleotide sequence: TGTGCCAGTGCCCGAGTGGGGGGCCAAGAGACCCAGTACTTC. The chain combines TRBV19 with TRBJ2-5, with D perhaps TRBD2 (6 bases). Per germline, CDR1 LNHDA and CDR2 SQIVND (reference sequence). This CDR3 is built from 14 residues. The V end lost 8 bases, the J end lost 1 base, and 14 bases lay between the germline ends.

In DNA form, the CDR3 reads TGTGCCAGCAGCAAGACTAGCGGGGGAGCGAACACCGGGGAGCTGTTTTTT. It specifies CASSKTSGGANTGELFF. The gene calls are TRBV11-2 and TRBJ2-2; the match to TRBD2 covers 12 bases. CDR3 size: 17 residues. The junction had 4 bases not matched to a gene; V was cut back by 5 bases and J by 0 bases. Germline CDR1 is SGHAT and CDR2 is FQNNGV. Variable domain in full (rest from reference TRBV11-2 and TRBJ2-2): EAGVAQSPRYKIIEKRQSVAFWCNPISGHATLYWYQQILGQGPKLLIQFQNNGVVDDSQLPKDRFSAERLKGVDSTLKIQPAKLEDSAVYLCASSKTSGGANTGELFFGEGSRLTVL.

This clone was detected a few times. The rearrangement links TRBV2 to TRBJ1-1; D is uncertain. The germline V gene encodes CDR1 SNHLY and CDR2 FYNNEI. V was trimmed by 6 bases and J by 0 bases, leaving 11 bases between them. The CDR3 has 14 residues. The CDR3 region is CASRADSLNTEAFF. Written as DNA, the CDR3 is TGTGCCAGCAGGGCGGACTCGTTGAACACTGAAGCTTTCTTT.

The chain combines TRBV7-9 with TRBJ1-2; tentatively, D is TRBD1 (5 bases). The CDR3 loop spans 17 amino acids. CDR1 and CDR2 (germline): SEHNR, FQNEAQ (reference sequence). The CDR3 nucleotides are TGTGCTATTTTTCAAGCAGAAGGCGGCATACGAAGGGGAGGCTACACCTTC. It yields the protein CAIFQAEGGIRRGGYTF.

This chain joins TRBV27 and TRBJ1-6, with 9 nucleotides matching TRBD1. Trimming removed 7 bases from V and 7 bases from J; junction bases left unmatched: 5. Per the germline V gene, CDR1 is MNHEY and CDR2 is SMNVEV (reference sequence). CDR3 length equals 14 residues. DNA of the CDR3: TGTGCCAGCACCACACAGGGGGCAAATTCACCCCTCCACTTT. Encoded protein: CASTTQGANSPLHF.

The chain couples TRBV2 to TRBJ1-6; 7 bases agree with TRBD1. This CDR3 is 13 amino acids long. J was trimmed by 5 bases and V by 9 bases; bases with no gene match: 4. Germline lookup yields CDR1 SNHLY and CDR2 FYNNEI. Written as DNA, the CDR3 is TGTGCCAGAAGTACAGGGGATAATTCACCCCTCCACTTT. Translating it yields CARSTGDNSPLHF.